A selection of T cell receptor beta chains follows, all from one sample in a study of blood T cell repertoires in COVID-19. Only in-frame clones appear in the TCRdb table, and some are missing; sequencing was by immunoSEQ multiplex PCR. The repertoire holds 200,000 to 250,000 clones, with 86% as singletons. Sequencing used peripheral blood. All receptors derive from a woman aged 50 to 60 with acute or convalescent COVID-19. Each CDR3 is given with its conserved first and last residue. The D gene is left open where the match is weak. Clone size is shown for a subset of rows, as once, few, many or a class of expanded clone.

clone_size j_call cdr3_length d_call v_call cdr3_nt cdr3_aa
few TRBJ2-5 13 . TRBV7-8 TGTGCCAGCAGCTCCCAGGGTCTAGAGACCCAGTACTTC CASSSQGLETQYF
once TRBJ2-1 15 TRBD2 TRBV7-3 TGTGCCAGCAGCTTTTCCGGGGGGGCCATCAATGAGCAGTTCTTC CASSFSGGAINEQFF
. TRBJ2-3 15 . TRBV14 TGTGCCAGCAGCCTGTCGGCTAGCGGCACAGATACGCAGTATTTT CASSLSASGTDTQYF
. TRBJ2-7 15 . TRBV6-5 TGTGCCAGCAGTTATGGGCAGGCCCTCTCCTACGAGCAGTACTTC CASSYGQALSYEQYF
. TRBJ1-4 17 . TRBV5-1 TGCGCCAGCAGCTTGGGGGGCAGTGGGGCAACTAATGAAAAACTGTTTTTT CASSLGGSGATNEKLFF
. TRBJ1-2 12 . TRBV12-3/TRBV12-4 TGTGCCAGCAGGGACAGCCGCTATGGCTACACCTTC CASRDSRYGYTF
. TRBJ2-1 14 TRBD1 TRBV3-1/TRBV3-2 TGTGCCAGCCGGGTGGGACAGCTCTACAATGAGCAGTTCTTC CASRVGQLYNEQFF
once TRBJ2-3 16 TRBD1 TRBV4-2 TGTGCCAGCAGCCAACCGGGACAGAGCAATCTTAATACGCAGTATTTT CASSQPGQSNLNTQYF
. TRBJ2-3 17 TRBD2 TRBV24-1 TGTGCCACCAGTGATCAATCGGGGAGGGCTATAAAGGATACGCAGTATTTT CATSDQSGRAIKDTQYF
. TRBJ2-1 12 . TRBV2 TGTGCCAGCAGGAAACAGGCCCATGAGCAGTTCTTC CASRKQAHEQFF
few TRBJ2-2 13 . TRBV6-5 TGTGCCAGCAGTTACACCTCAGCCGGGGAGCTGTTTTTT CASSYTSAGELFF
. TRBJ2-7 15 TRBD2 TRBV6-1 TGTGCCAGCAGTGAATATCTAGCGGGATCCTACGAGCAGTACTTC CASSEYLAGSYEQYF
. TRBJ1-1 14 TRBD1 TRBV27 TGTGCCAGCAGTCCGGGACAGGGGGCCACTGAAGCTTTCTTT CASSPGQGATEAFF
. TRBJ2-4 17 . TRBV19 TGTGCCAGTAGTATCGGACGGAGGGAAGACGCCAAAAACATTCAGTACTTC CASSIGRREDAKNIQYF
. TRBJ1-2 14 TRBD1 TRBV19 TGTGCCAGTAGTATAAACGATGACAGGGATGGCTACACCTTC CASSINDDRDGYTF
. TRBJ1-1 11 . TRBV2 TGTGCCAGCAGAGTGACAGTTGAAGCTTTCTTT CASRVTVEAFF
. TRBJ2-3 11 . TRBV30 TGTGCCTGGAGTCACGGAGGGACGCAGTATTTT CAWSHGGTQYF
. TRBJ2-5 12 . TRBV6-2/TRBV6-3 TGTGCCAGCAGTTACGAGGTGAAGACCCAGTACTTC CASSYEVKTQYF
. TRBJ1-2 14 TRBD1 TRBV4-3 TGCGCCAGCAGCCTTGACAGGGGGTTGGCTGGCTACACCTTC CASSLDRGLAGYTF
few TRBJ1-4 13 . TRBV29-1 TGCAGCGCCACCGGCGGCTTTAGGGAAAAACTGTTTTTT CSATGGFREKLFF
. TRBJ1-5 14 . TRBV25-1 TGTGCCAGCAGCCCCGGGAGCAGCAATCAGCCCCAGCATTTT CASSPGSSNQPQHF
. TRBJ2-1 16 TRBD2 TRBV18 TGTGCCAGCTCACCCCTGCGGGAGACCGATAACAATGAGCAGTTCTTC CASSPLRETDNNEQFF
few TRBJ2-4 17 . TRBV4-2 TGTGCCAGCAGCCAAGTGGGGCCCCGGGCGGCCAAAAACATTCAGTACTTC CASSQVGPRAAKNIQYF
. TRBJ1-1 12 . TRBV5-1 TGCGCCAGCACTGAACGACAGCTTGAAGCTTTCTTT CASTERQLEAFF
. TRBJ1-2 15 TRBD1 TRBV19 TGTGCCAGTAGCCATTTCACGGACAGGGCTTATGGCTACACCTTC CASSHFTDRAYGYTF
. TRBJ2-7 20 . TRBV27 TGTGCCAGCAGTTTATCGGGCAGGGGCACCCTGGTTGCCCAGACCTACGAGCAGTACTTC CASSLSGRGTLVAQTYEQYF
. TRBJ1-2 12 . TRBV30 TGTGCCGAGGAGGAGGAACCCAATGGCTACACCTTC CAEEEEPNGYTF
. TRBJ2-2 20 TRBD2 TRBV19 TGTGCCAGTAGTATAGATGGCCAGGCGTTGGGGACTAGCGGTACCGGGGAGCTGTTTTTT CASSIDGQALGTSGTGELFF
. TRBJ1-2 16 . TRBV6-6 TGTGCCAGCAGTTACCAGGGGTCAACAACTTCTCACCGCTACACCTTC CASSYQGSTTSHRYTF
. TRBJ2-7 16 TRBD2 TRBV6-2/TRBV6-3 TGTGCCAGCAGTTACTCGATACTAGCGGGAGGCAGAGAGCAGTACTTC CASSYSILAGGREQYF
. TRBJ2-7 11 . TRBV18 TGTGCCAGCTCACCTGCAGAGGACAAGTACTTC CASSPAEDKYF
. TRBJ1-6 15 TRBD1 TRBV2 TGTGCCAGCAGGGGACAGGGCCCGTTTAATTCACCCCTCCACTTT CASRGQGPFNSPLHF
. TRBJ2-7 14 TRBD2 TRBV7-2 TGTGCCAGCAGCCAGCGACTAGCTCACTACGAGCAGTACTTC CASSQRLAHYEQYF
few TRBJ1-1 14 . TRBV6-6 TGTGCCAGCAGTCAAAACAGGAGAGACACTGAAGCTTTCTTT CASSQNRRDTEAFF
. TRBJ1-6 14 . TRBV7-6 TGTGCCAGCAGCCAGGGGCAATTGAATTCACCCCTCCACTTT CASSQGQLNSPLHF
. TRBJ1-5 14 . TRBV19 TGTGCCAGTAGTCCCTTAGGGGGCAATCAGCCCCAGCATTTT CASSPLGGNQPQHF
. TRBJ2-1 14 . TRBV30 TGTGCCTGGACACCAGGACACCCCTACAATGAGCAGTTCTTC CAWTPGHPYNEQFF